This T cell receptor (beta chain) comes out of a study of T cells after yellow fever vaccination. This clonotype has just a few counts. Its antigen remains unidentified. TCRdb redid the calling of the 5' RACE reads with MiXCR, one entry per CDR3 protein. Counted here are around 310,000 distinct CDR3 sequences, 8.5% to 10% occurring once; the ten biggest clones make up approximately 19%. CDR1 MRHNA and CDR2 SNTAGT come from the germline V gene. Trimming stripped 6 bases from V and 1 base from J, with 18 bases between. The CDR3 is 16 amino acids. Broader study findings: On re-exposure, the response was weaker but peaked faster, at day 5 versus 15.

Sequenced material: PBMCs, taken on the day of the first yellow fever vaccination. The V and J genes are TRBV6-4 and TRBJ1-1; D is unresolved. The clonotype was recovered from a man in his late teens or twenties who received the YFV17D yellow fever vaccine. CDR3 DNA sequence: TGTGCCAGCAGAAACGCCTTAGCAGGAGAGAACACTGAAGCTTTCTTT. It codes for CASRNALAGENTEAFF.